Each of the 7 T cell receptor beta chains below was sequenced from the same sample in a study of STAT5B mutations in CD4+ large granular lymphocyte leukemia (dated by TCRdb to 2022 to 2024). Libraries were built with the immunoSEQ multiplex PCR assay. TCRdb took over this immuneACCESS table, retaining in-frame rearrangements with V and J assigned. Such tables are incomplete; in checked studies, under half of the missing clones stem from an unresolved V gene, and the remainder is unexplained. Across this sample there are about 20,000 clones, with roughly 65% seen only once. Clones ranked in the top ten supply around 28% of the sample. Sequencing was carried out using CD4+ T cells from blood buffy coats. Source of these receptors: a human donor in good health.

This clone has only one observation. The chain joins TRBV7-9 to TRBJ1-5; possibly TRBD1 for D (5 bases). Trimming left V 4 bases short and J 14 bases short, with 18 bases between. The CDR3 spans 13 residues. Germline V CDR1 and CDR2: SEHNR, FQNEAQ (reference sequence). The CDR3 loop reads CASSSTDSPRKHF. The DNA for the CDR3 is TGTGCCAGCAGCTCCACTGACAGTCCACGCAAGCATTTT.

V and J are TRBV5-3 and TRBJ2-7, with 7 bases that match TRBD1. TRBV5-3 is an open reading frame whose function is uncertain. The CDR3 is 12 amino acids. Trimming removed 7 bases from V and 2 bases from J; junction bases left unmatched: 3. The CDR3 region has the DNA TGTGCCAGAGTGACAGGGCCCTACGAGCAGTACTTC. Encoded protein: CARVTGPYEQYF.

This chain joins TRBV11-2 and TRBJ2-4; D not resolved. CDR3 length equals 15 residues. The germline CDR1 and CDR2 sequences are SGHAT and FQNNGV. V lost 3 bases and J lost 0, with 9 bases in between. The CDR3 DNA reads TGTGCCAGCAGCTTTTCCCTTCAAGCCAAAAACATTCAGTACTTC. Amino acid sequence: CASSFSLQAKNIQYF.

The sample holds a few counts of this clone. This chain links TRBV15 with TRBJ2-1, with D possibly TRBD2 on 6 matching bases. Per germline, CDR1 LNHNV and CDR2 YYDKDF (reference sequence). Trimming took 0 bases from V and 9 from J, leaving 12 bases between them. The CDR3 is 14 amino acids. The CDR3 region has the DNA TGTGCCACCAGCAGAGATCGGGCGGAGGGTGAGCAGTTCTTC. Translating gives CATSRDRAEGEQFF.

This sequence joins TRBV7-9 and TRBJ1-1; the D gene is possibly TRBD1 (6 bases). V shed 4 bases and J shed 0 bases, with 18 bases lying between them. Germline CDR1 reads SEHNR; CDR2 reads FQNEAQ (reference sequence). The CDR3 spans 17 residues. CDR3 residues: CASSSRGAGRLNTEAFF. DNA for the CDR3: TGTGCCAGCAGCTCTAGGGGGGCAGGGAGACTGAACACTGAAGCTTTCTTT.

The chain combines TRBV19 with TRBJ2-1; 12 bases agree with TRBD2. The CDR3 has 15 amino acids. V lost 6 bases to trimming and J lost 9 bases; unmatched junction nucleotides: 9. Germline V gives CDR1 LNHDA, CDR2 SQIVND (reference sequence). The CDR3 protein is CASRPSGGARGEQFF. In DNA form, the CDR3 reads TGTGCCAGTAGGCCTAGCGGGGGGGCCAGAGGTGAGCAGTTCTTC. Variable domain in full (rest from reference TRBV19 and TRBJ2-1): DGGITQSPKYLFRKEGQNVTLSCEQNLNHDAMYWYRQDPGQGLRLIYYSQIVNDFQKGDIAEGYSVSREKKESFPLTVTSAQKNPTAFYLCASRPSGGARGEQFFGPGTRLTVL.

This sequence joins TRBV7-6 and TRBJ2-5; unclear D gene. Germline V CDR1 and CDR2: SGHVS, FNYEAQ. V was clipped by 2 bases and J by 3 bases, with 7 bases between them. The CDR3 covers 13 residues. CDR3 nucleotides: TGTGCCAGCAGCTTACTCGCGAAAGAGACCCAGTACTTC. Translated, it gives CASSLLAKETQYF. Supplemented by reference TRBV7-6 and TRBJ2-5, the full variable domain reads GAGVSQSPRYKVTKRGQDVALRCDPISGHVSLYWYRQALGQGPEFLTYFNYEAQQDKSGLPNDRFSAERPEGSISTLTIQRTEQRDSAMYRCASSLLAKETQYFGPGTRLLVL.